The rows below give T cell receptor beta chains drawn from one sample of a study of CD4 T cells in relation to SARS-CoV-2 and coronaviruses. Profiling relied on immunoSEQ multiplex PCR, and the TCRdb table lists in-frame clones only, not all of them. The sample includes about 12,000 clones, 69% of them seen just once. Antigen specificity for these receptors is unknown. The sample consisted of CD4+ T cells from PBMCs, cultured in vitro. The receptors shown here come from a human donor in good health. CDR3s include the opening cysteine and the closing phenylalanine or tryptophan. D genes are given only for firm matches. Expanded clones get a size class; other rows say once, few or many, or leave the size out.

V gene	D gene	clone size	J gene	CDR3 DNA	CDR3 protein
TRBV10-1	NA	NA	TRBJ2-7	TGCGCCAGCAGTGCGACAGCTAGTTCCTACGAGCAGTACTTC	CASSATASSYEQYF
TRBV12-5	NA	few	TRBJ1-5	TGTGCTAGTGGAGGCCCGCCGGGGCCCCAGCATTTT	CASGGPPGPQHF
TRBV6-1	NA	few	TRBJ2-7	TGTGCCAGCAGTGAAATGGGGGGACTGCGGGCCCACGAGCAGTACTTC	CASSEMGGLRAHEQYF
TRBV19	TRBD1	NA	TRBJ1-2	TGTGCCAGTAGTATAGACTCGACAGGGAGGAATGGCTACACCTTC	CASSIDSTGRNGYTF
TRBV29-1	NA	NA	TRBJ1-1	TGCAGCGCCATAGGGGGGGCCACTGAAGCTTTCTTT	CSAIGGATEAFF
TRBV3-1/TRBV3-2	NA	NA	TRBJ1-1	TGTGCCAGCAGCCAACGAGGGCGGAACACTGAAGCTTTCTTT	CASSQRGRNTEAFF
TRBV6-1	NA	NA	TRBJ1-2	TGTGCCAGCAGTGAACGGGAAGGTGGAGTCTATGGCTACACCTTC	CASSEREGGVYGYTF
TRBV2	NA	NA	TRBJ1-2	TGTGCCAGCACCGCGACTTGGGGACGGGACAACTATGGCTACACCTTC	CASTATWGRDNYGYTF
TRBV5-1	NA	NA	TRBJ2-2	TGCGCCAGCACCTCTGCCGGACTCCTCAGCGGGGAGCTGTTTTTT	CASTSAGLLSGELFF
TRBV4-2	TRBD1	NA	TRBJ2-2	TGTGCCAGCAGCCAGGGACAGGGGGACACCGGGGAGCTGTTTTTT	CASSQGQGDTGELFF
TRBV10-1	TRBD2	few	TRBJ2-1	TGCGCCAGCAGTGAGTTCCCCCAAGCGGGATGGTTCGATGAGCAGTTCTTC	CASSEFPQAGWFDEQFF
TRBV11-2	TRBD1	NA	TRBJ2-7	TGTGCCAGCAGATACCACATAAGTCGGGGACAGGAAAGCGAGCAGTACTTC	CASRYHISRGQESEQYF